This T cell receptor beta chain was profiled in a study of cytomegalovirus exposure and HLA in healthy donors. Germline lookup yields CDR1 MNHEY and CDR2 SMNVEV (reference sequence). The germline V and J ends were trimmed by 3 bases and 3 bases, with 12 bases remaining between them. The CDR3 extends over 15 amino acids. Study outcomes and limitations: A later analysis revealed that TCR association rates differed between HLA loci, peaking at DRB1 and bottoming out at HLA-C. The study recorded 160 or so TCR beta chains that were cytomegalovirus-associated. The number of N-insertions in an Asian-associated ancestry cluster was reportedly below the roughly 660-donor mean in a later analysis.

With regard to this clone: The antigen remains unidentified.

Both 60 Vbeta primers and 13 Jbeta primers went into the PCR. Methods used by the authors: An analysis performed later counted 72 million or so unique TCR beta chains (roughly 11 million of them shared). Assay used: immunoSEQ multiplex PCR; TCRdb lists only in-frame clones, some missing. D and trimming were read from the DNA, whereas the V and J calls and clone size are those reported in that table. The sample includes around 200,000 clones, roughly four fifths of them seen just once. V and J are TRBV27 and TRBJ2-1; D perhaps matches TRBD1 (6 bases). The specimen was PBMCs. The receptor was isolated from a middle-aged man in good health and CMV-seronegative. CDR3 DNA sequence: TGTGCCAGCAGTTTTAGGGGGACAAACTACAATGAGCAGTTCTTC. It codes for CASSFRGTNYNEQFF.